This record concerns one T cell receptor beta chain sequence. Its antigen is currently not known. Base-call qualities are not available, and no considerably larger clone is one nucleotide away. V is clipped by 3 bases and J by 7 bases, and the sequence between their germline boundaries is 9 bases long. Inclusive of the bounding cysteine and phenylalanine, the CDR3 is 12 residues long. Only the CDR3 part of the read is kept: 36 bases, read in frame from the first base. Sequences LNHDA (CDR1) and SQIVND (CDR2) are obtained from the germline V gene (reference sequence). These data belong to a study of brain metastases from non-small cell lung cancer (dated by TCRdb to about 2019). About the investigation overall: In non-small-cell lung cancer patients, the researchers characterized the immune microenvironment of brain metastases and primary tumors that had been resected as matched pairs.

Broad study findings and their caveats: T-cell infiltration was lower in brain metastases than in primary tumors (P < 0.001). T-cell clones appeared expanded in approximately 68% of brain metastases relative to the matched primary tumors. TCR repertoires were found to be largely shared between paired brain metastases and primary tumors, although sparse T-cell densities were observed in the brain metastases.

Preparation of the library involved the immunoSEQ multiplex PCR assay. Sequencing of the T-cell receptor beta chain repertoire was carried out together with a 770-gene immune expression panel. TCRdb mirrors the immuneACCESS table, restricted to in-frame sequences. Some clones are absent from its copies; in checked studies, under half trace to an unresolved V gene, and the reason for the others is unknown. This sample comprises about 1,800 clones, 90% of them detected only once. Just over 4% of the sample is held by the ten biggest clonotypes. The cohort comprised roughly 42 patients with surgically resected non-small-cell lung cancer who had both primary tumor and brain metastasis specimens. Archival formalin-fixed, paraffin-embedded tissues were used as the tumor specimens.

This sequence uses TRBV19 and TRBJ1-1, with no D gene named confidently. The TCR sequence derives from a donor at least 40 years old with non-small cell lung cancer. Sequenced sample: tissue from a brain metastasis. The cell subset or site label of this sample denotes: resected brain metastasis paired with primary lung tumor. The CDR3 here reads CASSISAGEAFF. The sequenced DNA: TGTGCCAGTAGTATTAGCGCGGGTGAAGCTTTCTTT.